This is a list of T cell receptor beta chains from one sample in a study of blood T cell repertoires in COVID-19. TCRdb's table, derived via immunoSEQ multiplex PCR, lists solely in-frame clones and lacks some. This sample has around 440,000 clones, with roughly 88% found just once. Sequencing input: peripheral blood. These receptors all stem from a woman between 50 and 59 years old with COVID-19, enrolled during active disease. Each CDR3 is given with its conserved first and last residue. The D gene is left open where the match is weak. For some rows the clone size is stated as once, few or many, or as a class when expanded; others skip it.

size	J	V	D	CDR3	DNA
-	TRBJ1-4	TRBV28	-	CASREGINEKLFF	TGTGCCAGCAGGGAGGGGATTAATGAAAAACTGTTTTTT
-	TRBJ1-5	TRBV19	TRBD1	CASKSGGNNQPQHF	TGTGCCAGTAAGTCAGGGGGCAACAATCAGCCCCAGCATTTT
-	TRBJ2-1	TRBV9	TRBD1	CASSPRGGTGDNNEQFF	TGTGCCAGCAGCCCTAGGGGCGGGACAGGGGATAACAATGAGCAGTTCTTC
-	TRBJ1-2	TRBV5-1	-	CASSPSLQGGYTF	TGCGCCAGCAGCCCCTCTTTGCAGGGCGGCTACACCTTC
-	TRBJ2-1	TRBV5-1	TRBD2	CASSSSVLAGGYNEQFF	TGCGCCAGCAGCTCCTCGGTTCTAGCGGGAGGATACAATGAGCAGTTCTTC
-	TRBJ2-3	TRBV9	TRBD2	CASSVEGRGGTDTQYF	TGTGCCAGCAGCGTAGAAGGGCGGGGGGGCACAGATACGCAGTATTTT
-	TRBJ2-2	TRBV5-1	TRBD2	CASSLAPGGWNTGELFF	TGCGCCAGCAGCTTGGCTCCGGGGGGGTGGAACACCGGGGAGCTGTTTTTT
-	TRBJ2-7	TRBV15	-	CATSRGGDEQYF	TGTGCCACCAGCAGAGGGGGAGACGAGCAGTACTTC
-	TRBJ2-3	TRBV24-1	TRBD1	CATSDSGQGTVQDTQYF	TGTGCCACCAGTGACTCCGGACAGGGAACAGTGCAGGATACGCAGTATTTT
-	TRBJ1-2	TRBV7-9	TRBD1	CASTIAGQNFYGYTF	TGTGCCAGCACCATTGCGGGACAGAACTTCTATGGCTACACCTTC
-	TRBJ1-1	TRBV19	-	CASNGPGTGDTEAFF	TGTGCCAGTAACGGACCAGGGACGGGGGACACTGAAGCTTTCTTT
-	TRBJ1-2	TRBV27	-	CASSLGAGLYGYTF	TGTGCCAGCAGTTTAGGAGCAGGGCTCTATGGCTACACCTTC
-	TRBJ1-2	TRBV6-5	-	CASSTGSNNYGYTF	TGTGCCAGCAGTACGGGGTCCAATAACTATGGCTACACCTTC
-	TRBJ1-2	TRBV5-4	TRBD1	CASSPRDREDGYTF	TGTGCCAGCAGCCCCCGGGACAGGGAGGATGGCTACACCTTC
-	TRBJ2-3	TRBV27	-	CASTPPGGVTQYF	TGTGCCAGCACCCCTCCGGGGGGCGTTACGCAGTATTTT
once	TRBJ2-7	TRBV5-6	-	CASTRADRQYF	TGTGCCAGCACCCGCGCTGACAGACAGTACTTC
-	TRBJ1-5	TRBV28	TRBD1	CATTPGTGLRPQHF	TGTGCCACTACCCCCGGGACAGGGCTTCGGCCCCAGCATTTT
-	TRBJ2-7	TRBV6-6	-	CASRAAYEQYF	TGTGCCAGCAGGGCCGCCTACGAGCAGTACTTC
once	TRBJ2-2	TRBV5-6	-	CASSPLESNTGELFF	TGTGCCAGCAGCCCCCTCGAAAGCAACACCGGGGAGCTGTTTTTT
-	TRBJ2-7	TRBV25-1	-	CASSERGSGREQYF	TGTGCCAGCAGTGAACGGGGGTCGGGACGCGAGCAGTACTTC
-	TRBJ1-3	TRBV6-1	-	CASSEAAGYGNTIYF	TGTGCCAGCAGTGAAGCGGCAGGGTACGGAAACACCATATATTTT
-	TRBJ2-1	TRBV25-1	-	CASSERQGIHNEQFF	TGTGCCAGCAGTGAGCGGCAGGGAATCCACAATGAGCAGTTCTTC
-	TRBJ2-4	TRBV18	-	CASSPGEIGLLENIQYF	TGTGCCAGCTCACCCGGGGAGATAGGGCTTTTAGAAAACATTCAGTACTTC
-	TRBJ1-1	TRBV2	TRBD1	CASPRTGPGITEAFF	TGTGCCAGCCCGCGGACAGGGCCCGGGATCACTGAAGCTTTCTTT
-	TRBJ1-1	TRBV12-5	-	CASGLVLGRGAFF	TGTGCTAGTGGTTTGGTACTGGGGAGGGGAGCTTTCTTT
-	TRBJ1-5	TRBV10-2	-	CASSEHRYQPQHF	TGCGCCAGCAGTGAGCACAGGTACCAGCCCCAGCATTTT
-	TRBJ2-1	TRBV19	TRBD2	CARLAGGPYEQFF	TGTGCCAGACTAGCGGGGGGTCCCTATGAGCAGTTCTTC
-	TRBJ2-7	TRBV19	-	CASSIDKASNEQYF	TGTGCCAGTAGTATAGATAAAGCGAGCAACGAGCAGTACTTC
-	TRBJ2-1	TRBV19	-	CASSISSSSPSSYNEQFF	TGTGCCAGTAGTATATCTAGCAGCAGTCCCAGCTCCTACAATGAGCAGTTCTTC
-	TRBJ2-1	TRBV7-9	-	CASSFVTEDVEQFF	TGTGCCAGCAGCTTCGTGACTGAAGATGTCGAGCAGTTCTTC
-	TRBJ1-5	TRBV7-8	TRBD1	CASSLGTGLSNQPQHF	TGTGCCAGCAGCTTAGGGACAGGGCTTAGCAATCAGCCCCAGCATTTT
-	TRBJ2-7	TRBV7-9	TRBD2	CASSLGGTYGEQYF	TGTGCCAGCAGCTTGGGAGGGACCTACGGGGAGCAGTACTTC
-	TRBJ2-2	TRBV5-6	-	CASSLGRVGELFF	TGTGCCAGCAGCTTGGGGAGAGTCGGGGAGCTGTTTTTT
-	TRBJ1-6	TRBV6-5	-	CASSYAGAPPNSPLHF	TGTGCCAGCAGTTACGCGGGGGCCCCACCTAATTCACCCCTCCACTTT